This paragraph covers one T cell receptor (beta chain) sequence. Antigen specificity is unknown. From germline, CDR1 is ENHRY and CDR2 SYGVKD. V was trimmed by 2 bases and J by 1 base, leaving 6 bases between them. This CDR3 comprises 13 residues. Researchers prepared the TCRbeta library using unique molecular identifiers, the study reports. One entry per CDR3 protein, called by TCRdb with MiXCR from the PCR reads. The data show about 58,000 distinct CDR3 sequences, roughly 46% seen once. These data originate in a study of T-cell reconstitution after alpha-beta-depleted transplantation in children. Whole-study findings and limits: Elevated TCRbeta diversity at day 60 was traced, in some patients, to surviving recipient T cells and thymic progenitors. T-cell counts and diversity at one year post-transplant came mainly from newly produced T cells. Reported findings indicate that, about two months after transplant, alpha-beta T cells came from several hundred expanded clones, which were derived from non-depleted graft cells.

The gene calls are TRBV10-3 and TRBJ2-7; a possible D gene is TRBD1 (6 bases). This TCR was sampled from a male patient under 18 who had a stem cell transplant for acute lymphoblastic leukemia, so the T cells may come from the graft donor. The sample in question was PBMCs, mostly from graft donor cells, obtained 360 days after TCRalphabeta/CD19-depleted stem cell transplant. The CDR3 spells CAISEDRSYEQYF. CDR3 in DNA: TGTGCCATCAGTGAGGACAGGTCCTACGAGCAGTACTTC.